The rows below give T cell receptor beta chains drawn from one sample of a study of early T cells in non-severe SARS-CoV-2 infection. TCRdb reprocessed the 5' RACE reads with MiXCR, giving one entry per CDR3 protein. This table has about 39,000 distinct CDR3 sequences, 4.5% to 7% appearing once. The sequenced sample was whole blood, obtained at baseline. The receptors here all came from an adult who was a healthcare worker with PCR-confirmed SARS-CoV-2 infection or an uninfected control (not recorded which). Both conserved end residues are part of each CDR3. D genes are given only for firm matches. Size is omitted from some rows. Given values are once, few, many or a class for expanded clones.

J gene: TRBJ2-3; CDR3 length: 15; clone size: many; V gene: TRBV7-3; D gene: .; CDR3 protein: CASSLGVHLRDTQYF; CDR3 DNA: TGTGCCAGCAGCCTCGGGGTCCATTTGAGAGATACGCAGTATTTT
J gene: TRBJ2-3; CDR3 length: 13; clone size: many; V gene: TRBV12-3/TRBV12-4; D gene: .; CDR3 protein: CASRSHNGDTQYF; CDR3 DNA: TGTGCCAGCCGTTCTCACAACGGGGATACGCAGTATTTT
J gene: TRBJ2-4; CDR3 length: 15; clone size: few; V gene: TRBV21-1; D gene: .; CDR3 protein: CASSLLRGAKNIQYF; CDR3 DNA: TGTGCCAGCAGCCTCCTTCGGGGGGCCAAAAACATTCAGTACTTC
J gene: TRBJ2-1; CDR3 length: 14; clone size: many; V gene: TRBV25-1; D gene: .; CDR3 protein: CASSEASSYNEQFF; CDR3 DNA: TGTGCCAGCAGTGAAGCAAGCTCCTACAATGAGCAGTTCTTC
J gene: TRBJ2-7; CDR3 length: 14; clone size: many; V gene: TRBV7-2; D gene: .; CDR3 protein: CASSFLGSTYEQYF; CDR3 DNA: TGTGCCAGCAGCTTTTTGGGCTCTACCTACGAGCAGTACTTC
J gene: TRBJ2-3; CDR3 length: 14; clone size: many; V gene: TRBV7-6; D gene: .; CDR3 protein: CASSFRLAGDTQYF; CDR3 DNA: TGTGCCAGCAGCTTTCGTCTAGCAGGAGATACGCAGTATTTT
J gene: TRBJ2-7; CDR3 length: 13; clone size: many; V gene: TRBV5-1; D gene: .; CDR3 protein: CASSPTGPLEQYF; CDR3 DNA: TGCGCCAGCAGCCCGACAGGCCCCCTGGAGCAGTACTTC
J gene: TRBJ2-2; CDR3 length: 15; clone size: .; V gene: TRBV11-2; D gene: .; CDR3 protein: CASSPGRVNTGELFF; CDR3 DNA: TGTGCCAGCAGCCCGGGGCGGGTTAACACCGGGGAGCTGTTTTTT
J gene: TRBJ2-2; CDR3 length: 18; clone size: many; V gene: TRBV12-3/TRBV12-4; D gene: .; CDR3 protein: CASSNRAPKSLNTGELFF; CDR3 DNA: TGTGCCAGCAGCAACCGGGCCCCGAAATCCCTAAACACCGGGGAGCTGTTTTTT
J gene: TRBJ1-5; CDR3 length: 15; clone size: many; V gene: TRBV12-3/TRBV12-4; D gene: .; CDR3 protein: CASSLEGPGFGPQHF; CDR3 DNA: TGTGCCAGCAGTTTAGAAGGACCGGGGTTCGGGCCCCAGCATTTT
J gene: TRBJ1-5; CDR3 length: 13; clone size: many; V gene: TRBV7-2; D gene: .; CDR3 protein: CASSFGGWQPQHF; CDR3 DNA: TGTGCCAGCAGCTTCGGGGGATGGCAGCCCCAGCATTTT
J gene: TRBJ2-1; CDR3 length: 10; clone size: few; V gene: TRBV19; D gene: .; CDR3 protein: CASTRQRQFF; CDR3 DNA: TGTGCCAGTACCCGCCAGAGGCAGTTCTTC
J gene: TRBJ2-1; CDR3 length: 18; clone size: many; V gene: TRBV7-2; D gene: TRBD1; CDR3 protein: CASSSDRGRTNTYNEQFF; CDR3 DNA: TGTGCCAGCAGCTCGGACAGGGGCCGGACTAACACCTACAATGAGCAGTTCTTC
J gene: TRBJ1-1; CDR3 length: 14; clone size: many; V gene: TRBV7-9; D gene: .; CDR3 protein: CASSSRQTNTEAFF; CDR3 DNA: TGTGCCAGCAGCTCAAGACAGACGAACACTGAAGCTTTCTTT
J gene: TRBJ2-3; CDR3 length: 13; clone size: many; V gene: TRBV7-2; D gene: .; CDR3 protein: CASSLSTRNTQYF; CDR3 DNA: TGTGCCAGCAGCTTATCGACCCGAAATACGCAGTATTTT
J gene: TRBJ2-7; CDR3 length: 15; clone size: many; V gene: TRBV5-4; D gene: TRBD2; CDR3 protein: CASSSGLAGVSGQYF; CDR3 DNA: TGTGCCAGCAGCTCCGGACTAGCGGGGGTCTCCGGGCAGTACTTC
J gene: TRBJ2-3; CDR3 length: 15; clone size: many; V gene: TRBV7-2; D gene: .; CDR3 protein: CASSLAGRGTDTQYF; CDR3 DNA: TGTGCCAGCAGCTTAGCGGGTAGGGGCACAGATACGCAGTATTTT
J gene: TRBJ2-1; CDR3 length: 15; clone size: many; V gene: TRBV20-1; D gene: .; CDR3 protein: CSATEISSSYNEQFF; CDR3 DNA: TGCAGTGCAACCGAAATATCGAGCTCCTACAATGAGCAGTTCTTC
J gene: TRBJ2-1; CDR3 length: 15; clone size: many; V gene: TRBV19; D gene: .; CDR3 protein: CASNSRERAYNEQFF; CDR3 DNA: TGTGCCAGTAACTCCCGGGAAAGGGCCTACAATGAGCAGTTCTTC
J gene: TRBJ2-1; CDR3 length: 15; clone size: .; V gene: TRBV24-1; D gene: TRBD2; CDR3 protein: CATSDTGGSYNEQFF; CDR3 DNA: TGTGCCACCAGTGATACGGGGGGGTCCTACAATGAGCAGTTCTTC
J gene: TRBJ2-3; CDR3 length: 16; clone size: many; V gene: TRBV20-1; D gene: TRBD2; CDR3 protein: CSAPRNRRGGQDTQYF; CDR3 DNA: TGCAGTGCTCCCCGTAATCGGCGGGGGGGCCAAGATACGCAGTATTTT
J gene: TRBJ2-7; CDR3 length: 14; clone size: many; V gene: TRBV27; D gene: TRBD1; CDR3 protein: CASSLPDRAYEQYF; CDR3 DNA: TGTGCCAGCAGTTTACCGGACAGGGCCTACGAGCAGTACTTC
J gene: TRBJ2-3; CDR3 length: 12; clone size: many; V gene: TRBV28; D gene: .; CDR3 protein: CASSSTADTQYF; CDR3 DNA: TGTGCCAGCAGTTCCACCGCAGATACGCAGTATTTT
J gene: TRBJ2-1; CDR3 length: 16; clone size: many; V gene: TRBV4-3; D gene: TRBD2; CDR3 protein: CASSHTGTSGYNEQFF; CDR3 DNA: TGCGCCAGCAGCCATACCGGGACTAGCGGGTACAATGAGCAGTTCTTC
J gene: TRBJ2-5; CDR3 length: 15; clone size: many; V gene: TRBV7-2; D gene: .; CDR3 protein: CASSPTTGRWETQYF; CDR3 DNA: TGTGCCAGCAGCCCTACTACGGGCAGATGGGAGACCCAGTACTTC
J gene: TRBJ2-1; CDR3 length: 13; clone size: many; V gene: TRBV19; D gene: TRBD2; CDR3 protein: CASNLAGGPEQFF; CDR3 DNA: TGTGCCAGTAATCTAGCGGGAGGGCCTGAGCAGTTCTTC
J gene: TRBJ2-5; CDR3 length: 15; clone size: .; V gene: TRBV5-1; D gene: TRBD2; CDR3 protein: CASSSRGGPEETQYF; CDR3 DNA: TGCGCCAGCAGCTCCCGGGGGGGGCCGGAAGAGACCCAGTACTTC
J gene: TRBJ2-7; CDR3 length: 16; clone size: few; V gene: TRBV7-3; D gene: TRBD1; CDR3 protein: CASSGPWTGVKNEQYF; CDR3 DNA: TGTGCCAGCAGCGGGCCGTGGACAGGGGTTAAGAACGAGCAGTACTTC
J gene: TRBJ2-4; CDR3 length: 15; clone size: many; V gene: TRBV7-2; D gene: TRBD2; CDR3 protein: CASSLEGLAVHIQYF; CDR3 DNA: TGTGCCAGCAGCTTAGAAGGGCTAGCGGTCCACATTCAGTACTTC
J gene: TRBJ2-5; CDR3 length: 12; clone size: many; V gene: TRBV29-1; D gene: TRBD1; CDR3 protein: CSVEGTGKTQYF; CDR3 DNA: TGCAGCGTTGAAGGGACAGGAAAGACCCAGTACTTC
J gene: TRBJ1-5; CDR3 length: 14; clone size: .; V gene: TRBV7-2; D gene: .; CDR3 protein: CASSPGGLALPQHF; CDR3 DNA: TGTGCCAGCAGTCCCGGGGGTCTAGCCTTGCCCCAGCATTTT
J gene: TRBJ2-2; CDR3 length: 13; clone size: many; V gene: TRBV30; D gene: .; CDR3 protein: CAWMWRNTGELFF; CDR3 DNA: TGTGCCTGGATGTGGAGGAACACCGGGGAGCTGTTTTTT
J gene: TRBJ2-5; CDR3 length: 15; clone size: many; V gene: TRBV5-5; D gene: .; CDR3 protein: CASSLDSTKQETQYF; CDR3 DNA: TGTGCCAGCAGCTTGGATTCGACCAAACAAGAGACCCAGTACTTC
J gene: TRBJ1-1; CDR3 length: 16; clone size: many; V gene: TRBV7-6; D gene: TRBD1; CDR3 protein: CASSLEGQPLNTEAFF; CDR3 DNA: TGTGCCAGCAGCTTAGAGGGACAGCCCCTGAACACTGAAGCTTTCTTT
J gene: TRBJ1-2; CDR3 length: 16; clone size: many; V gene: TRBV7-9; D gene: TRBD1; CDR3 protein: CASSRYRGIMIYGYTF; CDR3 DNA: TGTGCCAGCAGCCGCTACAGGGGGATCATGATCTATGGCTACACCTTC
J gene: TRBJ2-1; CDR3 length: 15; clone size: few; V gene: TRBV7-2; D gene: .; CDR3 protein: CASRPRDPSMVEQFF; CDR3 DNA: TGTGCCAGCAGACCCCGGGACCCGAGCATGGTTGAGCAGTTCTTC
J gene: TRBJ2-2; CDR3 length: 13; clone size: many; V gene: TRBV6-2/TRBV6-3; D gene: .; CDR3 protein: CASRPARGGELFF; CDR3 DNA: TGTGCCAGCAGGCCAGCCCGGGGCGGGGAGCTGTTTTTT
J gene: TRBJ2-5; CDR3 length: 14; clone size: many; V gene: TRBV15; D gene: .; CDR3 protein: CATSNDLRKETQYF; CDR3 DNA: TGTGCCACCAGCAATGATCTCCGGAAGGAGACCCAGTACTTC
J gene: TRBJ1-1; CDR3 length: 14; clone size: many; V gene: TRBV10-2; D gene: .; CDR3 protein: CASSLAGKNTEAFF; CDR3 DNA: TGCGCCAGCAGTTTGGCCGGCAAGAACACTGAAGCTTTCTTT
J gene: TRBJ2-2; CDR3 length: 11; clone size: many; V gene: TRBV5-1; D gene: .; CDR3 protein: CASSDLGELFF; CDR3 DNA: TGCGCCAGCAGCGATCTCGGGGAGCTGTTTTTT
J gene: TRBJ1-1; CDR3 length: 15; clone size: few; V gene: TRBV5-1; D gene: TRBD1; CDR3 protein: CASRGRDRKNTEAFF; CDR3 DNA: TGCGCCAGCAGGGGAAGGGACAGAAAGAACACTGAAGCTTTCTTT
J gene: TRBJ2-1; CDR3 length: 14; clone size: many; V gene: TRBV7-2; D gene: TRBD2; CDR3 protein: CASSLASGPNEQFF; CDR3 DNA: TGTGCCAGCAGCCTCGCTAGCGGACCGAATGAGCAGTTCTTC
J gene: TRBJ2-7; CDR3 length: 16; clone size: many; V gene: TRBV7-9; D gene: TRBD2; CDR3 protein: CASSSRTSGGRYEQYF; CDR3 DNA: TGTGCCAGCAGCTCCCGGACTAGCGGGGGGCGGTACGAGCAGTACTTC
J gene: TRBJ2-3; CDR3 length: 15; clone size: few; V gene: TRBV10-1; D gene: .; CDR3 protein: CASTQLGYSTDTQYF; CDR3 DNA: TGCGCCAGCACCCAGTTGGGGTATAGCACAGATACGCAGTATTTT
J gene: TRBJ2-7; CDR3 length: 12; clone size: many; V gene: TRBV7-2; D gene: .; CDR3 protein: CASRGRTYEQYF; CDR3 DNA: TGTGCCAGCAGGGGCAGAACCTACGAGCAGTACTTC
J gene: TRBJ2-3; CDR3 length: 11; clone size: many; V gene: TRBV30; D gene: .; CDR3 protein: CAWGVPGQQYF; CDR3 DNA: TGTGCCTGGGGGGTCCCTGGCCAACAGTATTTT
J gene: TRBJ2-3; CDR3 length: 15; clone size: many; V gene: TRBV20-1; D gene: TRBD2; CDR3 protein: CSASGGLVGTDTQYF; CDR3 DNA: TGCAGTGCTAGTGGGGGACTAGTGGGCACAGATACGCAGTATTTT
J gene: TRBJ2-7; CDR3 length: 16; clone size: .; V gene: TRBV18; D gene: .; CDR3 protein: CASSRLQGSQRYEQYF; CDR3 DNA: TGTGCCAGCTCACGACTACAGGGATCTCAACGGTACGAGCAGTACTTC
J gene: TRBJ2-7; CDR3 length: 16; clone size: few; V gene: TRBV4-2; D gene: TRBD1; CDR3 protein: CASSQEAGTGGDEQYF; CDR3 DNA: TGTGCCAGCAGCCAGGAGGCCGGGACAGGGGGCGACGAGCAGTACTTC
J gene: TRBJ1-4; CDR3 length: 15; clone size: many; V gene: TRBV7-2; D gene: TRBD1; CDR3 protein: CASSSQTGESEKLFF; CDR3 DNA: TGTGCCAGCAGCTCCCAAACAGGGGAGAGTGAAAAACTGTTTTTT